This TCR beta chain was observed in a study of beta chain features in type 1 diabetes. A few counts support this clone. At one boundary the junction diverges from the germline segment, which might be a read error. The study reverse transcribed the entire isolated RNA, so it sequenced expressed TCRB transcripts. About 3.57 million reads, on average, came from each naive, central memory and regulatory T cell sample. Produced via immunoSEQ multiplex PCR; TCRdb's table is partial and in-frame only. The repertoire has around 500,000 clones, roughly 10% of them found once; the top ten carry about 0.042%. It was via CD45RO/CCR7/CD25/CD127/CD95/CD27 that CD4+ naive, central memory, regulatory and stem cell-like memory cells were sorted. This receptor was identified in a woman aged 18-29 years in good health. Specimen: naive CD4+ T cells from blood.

This chain's CDR3 is CASWRGTLVVF. CDR3 sequence (DNA): TGTGCCAGCTGGAGGGGTACACTAGTCGTTTTC. V gene TRBV6-5 combines with J gene TRBJ2-7; a weak D match, TRBD2 (6 bases). This CDR3 comprises 11 residues. Per the germline V gene, CDR1 is MNHEY and CDR2 is SVGAGI.